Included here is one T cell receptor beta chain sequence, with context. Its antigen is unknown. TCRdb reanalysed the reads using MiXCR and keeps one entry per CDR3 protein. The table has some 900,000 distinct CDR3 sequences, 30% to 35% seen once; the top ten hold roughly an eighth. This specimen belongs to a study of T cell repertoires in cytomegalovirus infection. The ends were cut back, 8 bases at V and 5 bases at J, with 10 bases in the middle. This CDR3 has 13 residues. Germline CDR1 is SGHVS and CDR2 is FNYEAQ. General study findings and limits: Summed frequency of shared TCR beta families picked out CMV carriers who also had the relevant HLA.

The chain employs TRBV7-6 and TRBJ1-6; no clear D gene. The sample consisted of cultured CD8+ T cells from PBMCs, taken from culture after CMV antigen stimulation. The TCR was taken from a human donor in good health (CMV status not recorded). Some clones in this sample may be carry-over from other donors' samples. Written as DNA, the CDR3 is TGTGCCAGCGCCTCACCCGATAATTCACCCCTCCACTTT. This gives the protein CASASPDNSPLHF.